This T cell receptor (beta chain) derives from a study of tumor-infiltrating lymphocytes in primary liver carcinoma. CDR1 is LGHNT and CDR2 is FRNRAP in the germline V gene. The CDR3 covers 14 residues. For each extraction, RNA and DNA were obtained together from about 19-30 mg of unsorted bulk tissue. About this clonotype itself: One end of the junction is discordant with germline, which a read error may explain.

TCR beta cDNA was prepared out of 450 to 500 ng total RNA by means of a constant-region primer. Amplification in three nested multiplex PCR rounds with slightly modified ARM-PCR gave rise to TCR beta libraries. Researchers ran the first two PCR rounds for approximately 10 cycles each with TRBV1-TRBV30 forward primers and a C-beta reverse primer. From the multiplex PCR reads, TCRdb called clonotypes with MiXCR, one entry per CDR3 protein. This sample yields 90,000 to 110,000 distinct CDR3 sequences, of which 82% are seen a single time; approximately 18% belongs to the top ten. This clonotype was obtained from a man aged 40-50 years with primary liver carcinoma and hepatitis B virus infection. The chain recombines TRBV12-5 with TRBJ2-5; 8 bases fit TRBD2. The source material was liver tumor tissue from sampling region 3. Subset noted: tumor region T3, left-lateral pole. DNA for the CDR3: TGTGCTTGTGGTTCTGGACCAGCGGGAGAGACCCAGTATTTC. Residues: CACGSGPAGETQYF.